The 26 T cell receptor beta chains below all came from one sample that was sequenced in a study of early T cells in non-severe SARS-CoV-2 infection (dated by TCRdb to about 2021). The library was generated by 5' RACE. Instrument on record: NextSeq 500. TCRdb reprocessed the public reads (quality trimming at Q25 with fastp, clone calling with MiXCR) and kept in-frame beta chains. Under each unique CDR3 protein, matching rows form one entry showing the most common genes and DNA. The sample table records 88,000 or so distinct CDR3 sequences; under 15% of these occur just once. The ten biggest clones cover 5.5% of the sample. The sequenced sample consisted of whole blood. These receptors originate from an adult who was a healthcare worker with PCR-confirmed SARS-CoV-2 infection or an uninfected control (not recorded which).

The chain combines TRBV28 with TRBJ2-7; 7 bases are shared with TRBD1. Germline-derived CDR1 and CDR2 are MDHEN and SYDVKM. This CDR3 contains 15 residues. J was trimmed by 3 bases and V by 5 bases; bases with no gene match: 10. The CDR3 sequence: CASSIIRTGGYEQYF. As DNA, the CDR3 is TGTGCCAGCAGTATAATCCGGACAGGAGGCTACGAGCAGTACTTC.

The V and J genes are TRBV7-9 and TRBJ1-2; unclear D gene. Germline V gene sequence: CDR1 SEHNR, CDR2 FQNEAQ (reference sequence). The length of the CDR3 is 12 residues. V dropped 5 bases and J dropped 3 bases, with 7 bases sitting between them. The CDR3 bases are TGTGCCAGCAGCACCCCCTACTATGGCTACACCTTC. Its translation: CASSTPYYGYTF.

This clonotype has ten or more counts. This CDR3 reads CASSEDLALYEQFF. DNA of the CDR3: TGTGCCAGCAGTGAAGATCTAGCTCTCTATGAGCAGTTCTTC. The rearrangement joins TRBV6-1 to TRBJ2-1; a possible D gene is TRBD2 (5 bases). The CDR3 is 14 residues long. CDR1 and CDR2 from the germline V gene are MNHNS and SASEGT. Trimming took off 1 base at V and 8 bases at J, with 12 bases between the two ends.

This clonotype occurred many times. The chain has TRBV29-1 and TRBJ2-7, with D perhaps matching TRBD1 (6 bases). Germline V gives CDR1 SQVTM, CDR2 ANQGSEA. V lost 5 bases, J lost 5 bases, and 16 bases lay in between. The CDR3 has 13 residues. CDR3 loop: CSVKRTGKDEQYF. DNA for the CDR3: TGCAGCGTTAAGCGCACAGGGAAGGACGAGCAGTACTTC.

The chain uses TRBV4-3 and TRBJ2-6; no definite D call. Germline CDR1 and CDR2: LGHNA and YSLEER. V lost 0 bases and J lost 0, with 6 bases in between. The CDR3 totals 16 residues. The CDR3 reads CASSQDGSSGANVLTF. In DNA form, the CDR3 reads TGCGCCAGCAGCCAAGACGGTTCCTCTGGGGCCAACGTCCTGACTTTC.

The chain has TRBV29-1 and TRBJ1-3; D unresolved. The germline V and J ends were trimmed by 2 bases and 3 bases, with 11 bases remaining between them. The V gene's germline CDR1 is SQVTM and CDR2 ANQGSEA. The CDR3 is 14 amino acids. CDR3 coding DNA: TGCAGCGTTGAAAAACGGTTGGGTGGAAACACCATATATTTT. Amino acid sequence: CSVEKRLGGNTIYF. Full variable domain (missing parts from reference TRBV29-1 and TRBJ1-3): SAVISQKPSRDICQRGTSLTIQCQVDSQVTMMFWYRQQPGQSLTLIATANQGSEATYESGFVIDKFPISRPNLTFSTLTVSNMSPEDSSIYLCSVEKRLGGNTIYFGEGSWLTVV.

This clonotype has only a few counts. The chain carries TRBV6-2 or TRBV6-3 and TRBJ2-3, with 8 bases identical to TRBD1. The CDR3 contains 13 residues. V lost 8 bases, J lost 9 bases, and 10 bases stayed unmatched. Germline values: CDR1 MNHEY, CDR2 SVGEGT. CDR3 protein: CASLGQGEATQYF. The CDR3 DNA reads TGTGCCAGCCTCGGACAGGGTGAGGCGACGCAGTATTTT.

The V and J genes are TRBV6-2 or TRBV6-3 and TRBJ2-6; D remains ambiguous. V shed 6 bases and J shed 0 bases, with 15 bases lying between them. The CDR3 sequence is 17 residues long. CDR1 and CDR2 from the germline V gene are MNHEY and SVGEGT. Here the CDR3 reads CASRPFLLRSGANVLTF. The DNA of the CDR3 is TGTGCCAGCAGGCCCTTCCTACTTCGCTCTGGGGCCAACGTCCTGACTTTC.

At least ten counts were recorded for this clonotype. The genes are TRBV3-1 and TRBJ2-7; TRBD2 matches at 10 bases. The CDR3 totals 14 residues. V lost 4 bases and J lost 4; bases outside the gene matches: 4. CDR1 is LGHDT and CDR2 is YNNKEL in the germline V gene (reference sequence). CDR3 in DNA: TGTGCCAGCAGCCGGACTAGCGGATTTTACGAGCAGTACTTC. It specifies CASSRTSGFYEQYF.

This clonotype was observed a handful of times. V and J are TRBV5-5 and TRBJ1-1; D is unclear. Germline CDR1 reads SGHKS; CDR2 reads YYEKEE (reference sequence). The CDR3 has 13 amino acids. The V end lost 4 bases, the J end lost 3 bases, and 10 bases lay between the germline ends. The CDR3 nucleotides read TGTGCCAGCAGCATACCGGAGGACACTGAAGCTTTCTTT. The encoded protein is CASSIPEDTEAFF.

This clonotype was detected only a few times. The chain is built from TRBV5-6 and TRBJ2-4; 8 bases match TRBD1. This CDR3 spans 12 amino acids. From germline, CDR1 is SGHDT and CDR2 YYEEEE. V shed 3 bases and J 12 bases; nucleotides not matched to a gene: 5. The CDR3 here is CASSWDRTAQYF. The CDR3 bases are TGTGCCAGCAGCTGGGACAGGACTGCTCAGTACTTC.

The V and J genes are TRBV28 and TRBJ2-7; the D gene is possibly TRBD1 (5 bases). The germline V gene has CDR1 MDHEN and CDR2 SYDVKM. This CDR3 is built from 12 residues. The V end was cut by 2 bases, the J end by 4 bases, with 6 bases between. For the CDR3, the DNA is TGTGCCAGCAGTTTACCAGGGTACGAGCAGTACTTC. Translating it yields CASSLPGYEQYF.

This clonotype was seen a handful of times. The V call is TRBV4-1, the J call TRBJ1-3; D ambiguous. The CDR3 is made up of 15 amino acids. The V end was cut by 4 bases, the J end by 0 bases, with 10 bases between. The germline gives CDR1 MGHRA, CDR2 YSYEKL. The CDR3 protein is CASSRVASSGNTIYF. CDR3 DNA sequence: TGCGCCAGCAGCCGAGTGGCGAGCTCTGGAAACACCATATATTTT.

This clonotype was counted between two and nine times. The rearrangement uses TRBV3-1 and TRBJ1-1; D perhaps matches TRBD1 (6 bases). The CDR3 loop spans 13 amino acids. Between the trimmed V and J ends, which lost 2 bases and 6 bases, there was a span of 10 bases. Germline V gives CDR1 LGHDT, CDR2 YNNKEL (reference sequence). The CDR3 loop is CASSQFDRSEAFF. The CDR3 DNA sequence: TGTGCCAGCAGCCAATTCGACAGGTCTGAAGCTTTCTTT.

This chain links TRBV5-1 with TRBJ1-1; possibly TRBD1 for D (5 bases). The germline V gene has CDR1 SGHRS and CDR2 YFSETQ. Deletions cut 2 bases from V and 5 bases from J, with 13 bases between. The CDR3 totals 14 residues. The CDR3: CASSFSGEGTEAFF. CDR3 nucleotides: TGCGCCAGCAGCTTCTCTGGGGAGGGGACTGAAGCTTTCTTT.

The rearrangement links TRBV3-1 to TRBJ2-6, with a possible D match to TRBD1 (6 bases). This CDR3 has 14 residues. Looked up from germline, CDR1 is LGHDT and CDR2 is YNNKEL (reference sequence). V gave up 8 bases and J gave up 10 bases, with 18 bases separating them. The CDR3 loop reads CASRGTGYNNVLTF. CDR3 coding DNA: TGTGCCAGCCGAGGAACAGGGTATAATAACGTCCTGACTTTC.

V and J are TRBV6-2 or TRBV6-3 and TRBJ2-1; 11 nucleotides line up with TRBD2. CDR1 and CDR2 from the germline V gene are MNHEY and SVGEGT. Trimming removed 6 bases from V and 7 bases from J; junction bases left unmatched: 11. The length of the CDR3 is 16 residues. CDR3 protein: CASSQIAGGPANEQFF. The CDR3 bases are TGTGCCAGCAGCCAAATAGCGGGAGGGCCCGCTAATGAGCAGTTCTTC.

This clonotype showed up just a few times. The V gene is TRBV19, the J gene TRBJ2-3; D gene unclear. The V gene lost 5 bases and the J gene lost 4 bases, with 19 bases spanning the gap. Germline lookup yields CDR1 LNHDA and CDR2 SQIVND (reference sequence). This CDR3 is built from 16 residues. DNA for the CDR3: TGTGCCAGTAGTCCCGTATTGACCGCCCGCGCAGATACGCAGTATTTT. Amino acids: CASSPVLTARADTQYF.

The chain has TRBV6-6 and TRBJ2-3; 10 bases match TRBD2. This CDR3 spans 15 amino acids. CDR1 is MNHNY, CDR2 SVGAGI, per germline (reference sequence). V lost 2 bases to trimming and J lost 3 bases; unmatched junction nucleotides: 2. The CDR3 spells CASSYVTSGTDTQYF. For the CDR3, the DNA is TGTGCCAGCAGTTACGTGACTAGCGGGACAGATACGCAGTATTTT.

The chain combines TRBV9 with TRBJ2-5; D is unresolved. This CDR3 has 13 amino acids. V lost 0 bases, J lost 4 bases, and 7 bases lay in between. CDR1 is SGDLS, CDR2 YYNGEE, per germline. CDR3 loop: CASSVVLGETQYF. The CDR3 nucleotides read TGTGCCAGCAGCGTAGTACTGGGAGAGACCCAGTACTTC. Full variable domain (outside the CDR3, taken from reference TRBV9 and TRBJ2-5): DSGVTQTPKHLITATGQRVTLRCSPRSGDLSVYWYQQSLDQGLQFLIQYYNGEERAKGNILERFSAQQFPDLHSELNLSSLELGDSALYFCASSVVLGETQYFGPGTRLLVL.

This clonotype has just a few counts. This chain uses TRBV5-4 with TRBJ2-1; D is unclear. Germline values: CDR1 SGHNT, CDR2 YYREEE (reference sequence). CDR3 length equals 15 residues. V was trimmed by 4 bases and J by 8 bases, leaving 19 bases between them. CDR3 DNA: TGTGCCAGCAGCATAGGCAAGGACGCAGTCTATGAGCAGTTCTTC. Translated: CASSIGKDAVYEQFF.

The chain recombines TRBV30 with TRBJ2-1; D is unclear. This CDR3 is built from 11 residues. The V and J ends lost 4 bases and 6 bases respectively, with 7 bases between them. The germline V gene encodes CDR1 GTSNPN and CDR2 SVGIG (reference sequence). The CDR3 DNA is TGTGCCTGGACGACCTCCAATGAGCAGTTCTTC. Its protein product is CAWTTSNEQFF.

This chain connects TRBV19 to TRBJ2-1, with TRBD2 matching 13 bases. The trim removed 6 bases at V and 5 bases at J, leaving 4 bases unmatched. CDR3 length: 15 residues. CDR1 is LNHDA, CDR2 SQIVND, per germline (reference sequence). The CDR3 loop reads CASRTSGRRDNEQFF. CDR3 bases: TGTGCCAGTAGGACTAGCGGGAGGAGGGACAATGAGCAGTTCTTC.

This chain connects TRBV9 to TRBJ2-3; D possibly matches TRBD1 or TRBD2 (6 bases each). The CDR3 consists of 16 residues. The germline V and J ends were trimmed by 6 bases and 5 bases, with 22 bases remaining between them. The germline V gene has CDR1 SGDLS and CDR2 YYNGEE. The CDR3 is CASNHGGGKQGDTQYF. In nucleotides, the CDR3 is TGTGCCAGCAACCACGGCGGCGGGAAACAGGGAGATACGCAGTATTTT.

In this sample, this clonotype turned up many times. The chain couples TRBV24-1 to TRBJ1-3, with D possibly being TRBD1 (5 bases). V lost 7 bases and J lost 6, with 6 bases in between. CDR1 is KGHDR, CDR2 SFDVKD, per germline. The CDR3 is 11 residues long. DNA for the CDR3: TGTGCCACCAGGGGGGAAAACACCATATATTTT. Its translation: CATRGENTIYF.

This clonotype showed up many times. This chain links TRBV6-5 with TRBJ1-5; 9 bases fit TRBD1. Trimming at V came to 7 bases and at J to 4 bases, leaving 11 bases not matched to a gene. The germline CDR1 and CDR2 sequences are MNHEY and SVGAGI. The CDR3 covers 16 residues. The CDR3 protein is CASKTTSGQGNQPQHF. The CDR3 nucleotides are TGTGCCAGCAAAACCACCTCGGGACAGGGAAATCAGCCCCAGCATTTT.